The 6 T cell receptor beta chains presented below share a single source sample, sequenced in a study of shared clonotypes between healthy human individuals. Sequenced by immunoSEQ multiplex PCR; TCRdb stores in-frame clones only, minus some. The table records roughly 510,000 clones, 60% to 80% of them present only once. The sequenced material came from PBMCs. The receptors derive from a woman aged 40 to 50 in good health. Some clones in this sample may be carry-over from other donors' samples.

The chain combines TRBV4-1 with TRBJ2-1; 7 bases are a match to TRBD2. CDR1 is MGHRA, CDR2 YSYEKL, per germline. The CDR3 totals 17 residues. The V gene end was trimmed by 0 bases and the J gene end by 2 bases; junction bases not matched to a gene: 7. The CDR3 reads CASSQDPSGRAYNEQFF. The CDR3 region has the DNA TGCGCCAGCAGCCAAGATCCTAGTGGGAGGGCCTACAATGAGCAGTTCTTC.

The gene calls are TRBV7-6 and TRBJ2-2; 8 nucleotides agree with TRBD1. V was clipped by 6 bases and J by 6 bases; unmatched bases: 3. The length of the CDR3 is 13 residues. CDR1 is SGHVS and CDR2 is FNYEAQ in the germline V gene. CDR3 coding DNA: TGTGCCAGCAGACTGACAGGGGCCGGGGAGCTGTTTTTT. It specifies CASRLTGAGELFF.

The CDR3 loop is CASRGGTSGRAYNEQFF. The CDR3 region has the DNA TGTGCCAGCCGGGGGGGGACTAGCGGGAGGGCGTACAATGAGCAGTTCTTC. The chain joins TRBV2 to TRBJ2-1, with 16 bases that match TRBD2. Germline V gene data show CDR1 as SNHLY and CDR2 as FYNNEI. The V segment lost 8 bases and the J segment 4 bases; nucleotides outside the gene matches: 8. The CDR3 spans 17 residues.

This chain uses TRBV7-7 with TRBJ2-3; 10 positions agree with TRBD2. V dropped 3 bases and J dropped 4; count of bases not matched to a gene: 1. The CDR3 extends over 14 amino acids. The germline CDR1 and CDR2 sequences are SSHAT and FNYEAQ (reference sequence). CDR3: CASSFGLAADTQYF. CDR3 in DNA: TGTGCCAGCAGCTTCGGACTAGCGGCAGATACGCAGTATTTT.

There are many counts of this clone. The V and J genes are TRBV5-6 and TRBJ2-7; D gene ambiguous. Germline CDR1 is SGHDT and CDR2 is YYEEEE. Deletions cut 3 bases from V and 2 bases from J, with 6 bases between. The CDR3 length is 12 residues. CDR3 amino acids: CASSYAAYEQYF. DNA for the CDR3: TGTGCCAGCAGCTACGCGGCCTACGAGCAGTACTTC. Based on the CDR3 plus reference TRBV5-6 and TRBJ2-7, the full variable domain is DAGVTQSPTHLIKTRGQQVTLRCSPKSGHDTVSWYQQALGQGPQFIFQYYEEEERQRGNFPDRFSGHQFPNYSSELNVNALLLGDSALYLCASSYAAYEQYFGPGTRLTVT.

This rearrangement joins TRBV28 to TRBJ1-4; D might be TRBD1 (5 bases). The length of the CDR3 is 12 residues. Trimming cost V 5 bases and J 10 bases, with 11 bases left between them. The germline V gene encodes CDR1 MDHEN and CDR2 SYDVKM. The CDR3 sequence: CASSERQGKLFF. DNA of the CDR3: TGTGCCAGCAGTGAAAGGCAGGGAAAACTGTTTTTT.